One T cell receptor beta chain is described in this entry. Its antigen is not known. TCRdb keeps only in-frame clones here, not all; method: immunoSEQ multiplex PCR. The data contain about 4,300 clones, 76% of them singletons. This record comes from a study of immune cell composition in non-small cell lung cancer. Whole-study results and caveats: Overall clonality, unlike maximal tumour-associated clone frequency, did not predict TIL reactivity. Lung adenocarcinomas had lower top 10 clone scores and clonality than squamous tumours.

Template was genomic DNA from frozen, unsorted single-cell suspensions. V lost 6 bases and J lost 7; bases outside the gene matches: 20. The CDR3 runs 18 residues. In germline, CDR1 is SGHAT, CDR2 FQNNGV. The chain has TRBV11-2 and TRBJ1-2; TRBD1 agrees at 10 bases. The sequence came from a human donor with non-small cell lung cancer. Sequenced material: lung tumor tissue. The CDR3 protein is CASSQDMGTGARWSGYTF. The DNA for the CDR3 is TGTGCCAGCAGTCAAGATATGGGGACAGGGGCCCGTTGGAGTGGCTACACCTTC.